These 9 T cell receptor beta chains were all obtained from the same sample, sequenced in a study of cytotoxic CD8 clonotypes in ibrutinib-treated CLL. Sequenced by immunoSEQ multiplex PCR; TCRdb stores in-frame clones only, minus some. This sample has around 150,000 clones, with around 82% found just once. Sample: PBMCs, taken after 36 months of ibrutinib treatment. These receptors were obtained from a human donor with chronic lymphocytic leukemia.

The CDR3 DNA reads as TGTGCCAGCAGCCCCCGTCCTTGGGCCTACGAGCAGTACTTC. It is translated as CASSPRPWAYEQYF. The chain has TRBV9 and TRBJ2-7, with D unclear. CDR1 and CDR2 (germline): SGDLS, YYNGEE. The CDR3 length is 14 residues. The V end lost 4 bases, the J end lost 2 bases, and 13 bases lay between the germline ends.

This clone was seen only a few times. The chain couples TRBV18 to TRBJ1-6; D uncertain. The CDR3 contains 14 residues. Germline V gene data show CDR1 as KGHSH and CDR2 as LQKENI. V lost 0 bases, J lost 7 bases, and 7 bases lay in between. CDR3 amino acids: CASSPPYSNSPLHF. As DNA, the CDR3 is TGTGCCAGCTCACCACCATACTCCAATTCACCCCTCCACTTT.

The chain has TRBV28 and TRBJ2-5; maybe TRBD1 (6 bases). The germline CDR1 and CDR2 sequences are MDHEN and SYDVKM. Trimming took off 2 bases at V and 2 bases at J, with 21 bases between the two ends. The CDR3 loop spans 18 amino acids. This CDR3 reads CASSLIVFFRDKQETQYF. CDR3 bases: TGTGCCAGCAGTTTAATCGTCTTCTTCCGGGACAAACAAGAGACCCAGTACTTC.

This chain links TRBV6-5 with TRBJ1-1; possible D gene TRBD1, 5 bases. CDR3 length: 16 residues. V was pared by 1 base and J by 4 bases, with 16 bases between. Germline CDR1 reads MNHEY; CDR2 reads SVGAGI. The CDR3 protein is CASSYYRTGLITEAFF. Written as DNA, the CDR3 is TGTGCCAGCAGTTACTATAGGACGGGGCTGATCACTGAAGCTTTCTTT.

The CDR3 sequence is CASRKWDRDRGNTIYF. CDR3 coding DNA: TGCGCCAGCAGGAAATGGGACAGGGATCGTGGAAACACCATATATTTT. The chain employs TRBV4-1 and TRBJ1-3; the match to TRBD1 covers 9 bases. The CDR3 sequence is 16 residues long. J was trimmed by 3 bases and V by 6 bases; bases with no gene match: 9. Germline V gene lookup returns CDR1 MGHRA and CDR2 YSYEKL.

The gene calls are TRBV10-3 and TRBJ2-3, with D maybe TRBD1 (5 bases). Trimming left V 5 bases short and J 4 bases short, with 7 bases between. The CDR3 runs to 12 residues. The germline V gene has CDR1 ENHRY and CDR2 SYGVKD. The CDR3 DNA reads as TGTGCCATCAGTAGGGGCCCAGATACGCAGTATTTT. It yields the protein CAISRGPDTQYF.

The chain links TRBV5-6 to TRBJ2-3, with 7 bases matching TRBD1. J gave up 2 bases and V 4 bases, and 4 bases lay outside the gene matches. The CDR3 consists of 14 residues. CDR1 is SGHDT and CDR2 is YYEEEE in the germline V gene. CDR3 sequence reads: CASSRDSVTDTQYF. The CDR3 DNA sequence: TGTGCCAGCAGCCGGGACAGCGTCACAGATACGCAGTATTTT.

The CDR3 DNA is TGTGCCAGCAGTCCTAGGACAGCCTTCTCCTACGAGCAGTACTTC. It codes for CASSPRTAFSYEQYF. The chain combines TRBV6-6 with TRBJ2-7; perhaps TRBD1 as D (6 bases). V lost 5 bases and J lost 0, with 14 bases in between. The CDR3 sequence is 15 residues long. Looked up from germline, CDR1 is MNHNY and CDR2 is SVGAGI (reference sequence).

This chain connects TRBV5-1 to TRBJ1-1; 7 nucleotides match TRBD1. The CDR3 runs 16 residues. Germline CDR1 is SGHRS and CDR2 is YFSETQ. V trimming: 3 bases; J trimming: 0 bases; junction bases outside the gene matches: 8. The CDR3 here is CASSWGTATMNTEAFF. In nucleotides, the CDR3 is TGCGCCAGCAGCTGGGGGACAGCCACCATGAACACTGAAGCTTTCTTT.